Reported below is one TCR beta chain. The antigen it binds to is not known. No base qualities exist here, and no much larger clone lies one base off it. TCRbeta CDR3 regions were amplified from genomic DNA by means of the immunoSEQ Assay, a bias-controlled multiplex PCR. The original methods were these. The number of nucleated cells in each sample was estimated from the amplification of reference gene primers within the assay. To quantify the absolute abundance of each unique TCRbeta CDR3 rearrangement, sequence reads were collapsed and filtered. For each sample, productive Simpson clonality was calculated by taking the square root of Simpson's diversity index across productive rearrangements. The clones in this table, taken by TCRdb from immuneACCESS, are in-frame only. Not every clone is retained; where verified, under half of the shortfall comes from an unresolved V gene, and the cause of the rest is unknown. V, J and clone size are those of that table, while D and trimming were read from the DNA. The sample has roughly 69,000 clones on record, around 76% of them singletons. The ten biggest clones cover roughly 5.4% of the sample.

This sample was taken from a study of blood T cell repertoires in COVID-19 (dated by TCRdb to about 2020). Concerning the study at large: Samples covering the acute and convalescent phases of COVID-19 were provided by collaborators in the United States, Italy and Spain. The prospective study material was composed of cDNA or gDNA derived from T cells, B-cell-depleted T cells, or PBMCs. Deeply sampled blood TCRbeta repertoires from subjects exposed to, actively infected with, or recovered from COVID-19 were included in the dataset. The repertoires were released in a freely available public database intended as a resource for research on the immune response to SARS-CoV-2. Samples were obtained from the ongoing ImmuneRACE study (first 160 participants) and from 950 to 1,500 subjects provided by 6 global collaborators. The sample metadata nearly always contained a de-identified subject ID, COVID-19 status, age in years and sex. Where available, HLA class I and class II types were obtained from metadata supplied by the sample provider rather than from assay-based typing.

Reading the germline V gene gives CDR1 SNHLY and CDR2 FYNNEI. The CDR3 goes from the cysteine to the phenylalanine over 13 residues. Kept here is only the CDR3 DNA, which spans 39 bases and is read in frame from base 1. Trimming takes 10 bases from V and 7 bases from J, and the germline ends sit 17 bases apart. Each collaborating institution followed its own protocols to collect whole blood in K2EDTA tubes. For TCRbeta analysis, collaborators shipped samples in one of three forms: frozen whole blood, isolated PBMCs, or DNA extracted from either of those sample types. What the work shows at the level of the full study, not this receptor alone: The amount of clinical and demographic metadata varied by source and participant and was provided uncurated.

The chain links TRBV2 with TRBJ2-1; D gene: possibly TRBD1, on 6 matching bases. This sequence originates from a human donor in a cohort sampled during active COVID-19. The material sequenced was peripheral blood. The nucleotide sequence reads as follows: TGTGCCAATTCAGGGGATCTGGGAAATGAGCAGTTCTTC. This sequence encodes CANSGDLGNEQFF.